This T cell receptor (beta chain) emerged from a study of regulatory T cells in long-lasting Graves disease. This clonotype was counted between two and nine times. Deletions cut 6 bases from V and 3 bases from J, with 12 bases between. CDR3 length: 14 amino acids. The germline V gene has CDR1 MDHEN and CDR2 SYDVKM. Noted time point: newly diagnosed GD, antithyroid drugs for less than 3 months. After RNA was extracted from PBMCs, the TCR library was made from it. Arm-PCR of CDR3 regions with iRepertoire HTBI primers generated TCR beta libraries. From the multiplex PCR reads, TCRdb called clonotypes with MiXCR, one entry per CDR3 protein. The sample holds roughly 400,000 distinct CDR3 sequences, about a sixth seen once. These data were likewise used in another study, on T cells in Graves' hyperthyroidism and ophthalmopathy. From that study: A set of HTBI primers served as the primers for a first-round RT-PCR of the TCR CDR3.

The chain has TRBV28 and TRBJ1-3, with unresolved D. The clonotype was recovered from a woman aged 18-29 years with Graves disease. Sequenced material: peripheral blood mononuclear cells (PBMCs), taken at new diagnosis, from a patient treated with antithyroid drugs. CDR3 in amino acids: CASSRDSRGNTIYF. For the CDR3, the DNA is TGTGCCAGCAGCCGCGACTCCCGTGGAAACACCATATATTTT. The full variable domain, in which reference TRBV28 and TRBJ1-3 provide the parts outside the CDR3, is DVKVTQSSRYLVKRTGEKVFLECVQDMDHENMFWYRQDPGLGLRLIYFSYDVKMKEKGDIPEGYSVSREKKERFSLILESASTNQTSMYLCASSRDSRGNTIYFGEGSWLTVV.